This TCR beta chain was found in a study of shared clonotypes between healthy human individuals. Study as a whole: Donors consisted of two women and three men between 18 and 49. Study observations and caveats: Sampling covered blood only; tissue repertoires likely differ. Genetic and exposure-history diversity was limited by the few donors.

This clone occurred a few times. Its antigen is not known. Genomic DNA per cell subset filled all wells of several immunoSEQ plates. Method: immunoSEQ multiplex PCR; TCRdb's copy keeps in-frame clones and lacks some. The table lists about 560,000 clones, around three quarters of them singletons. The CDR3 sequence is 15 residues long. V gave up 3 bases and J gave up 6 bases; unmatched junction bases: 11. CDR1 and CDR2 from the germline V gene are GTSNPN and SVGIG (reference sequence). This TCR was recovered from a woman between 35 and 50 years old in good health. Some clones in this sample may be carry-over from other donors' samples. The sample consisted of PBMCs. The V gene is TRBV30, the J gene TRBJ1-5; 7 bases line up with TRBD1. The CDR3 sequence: CAWSLGRGQGQPQHF. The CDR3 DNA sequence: TGTGCCTGGAGCCTGGGGAGGGGGCAGGGTCAGCCCCAGCATTTT.